These T cell receptor beta chains were read from a single sample in a study of cytomegalovirus exposure and HLA in healthy donors. Profiling relied on immunoSEQ multiplex PCR, and the TCRdb table lists in-frame clones only, not all of them. The sample lists 170,000 or so clones, about four fifths occurring once. The sequenced sample was PBMCs. These TCRs come from a boy younger than 10 in good health and CMV-seronegative. The conserved cysteine and the conserved F or W are not part of the CDR3 here. The order of the fields is V gene, D gene, J gene, CDR3 protein. A D gene is named only where the DNA matches it firmly.

>TRBV6-1|TRBD1|TRBJ2-2
ASDRTGGTGELF
>TRBV5-1|.|TRBJ1-2
ASSPTDRRYGYT
>TRBV4-1|TRBD2|TRBJ2-5
ASSFGRQETQY
>TRBV5-1|.|TRBJ2-2
ASSRSRGTGELF
>TRBV28|TRBD1|TRBJ2-7
ASSSGTVENSYEQY
>TRBV6-6|.|TRBJ2-4
ASSPNSVAKNIQY
>TRBV27|TRBD1|TRBJ2-1
ASSPGTRGHSRHEQF
>TRBV7-9|.|TRBJ2-1
ASSLGRSGEQF
>TRBV7-9|TRBD1|TRBJ1-2
ASSRTPGQGMSGYT
>TRBV15|TRBD2|TRBJ2-1
ATSRERGSGNEQF
>TRBV5-6|.|TRBJ2-3
ASSPPPADTQY
>TRBV7-9|.|TRBJ1-1
ASSLEGLMNTEAF
>TRBV5-5|.|TRBJ2-1
ASSFSQGVREQF
>TRBV13|TRBD1|TRBJ1-4
ASSSGQGRIELF
>TRBV7-8|.|TRBJ1-2
ASSLSWERRAGYGYT
>TRBV12-2|.|TRBJ1-5
ASRFQGQPQH
>TRBV6-5|.|TRBJ1-1
ASSYGAPTEAF
>TRBV5-1|.|TRBJ2-1
ASSFNGGAEQF
>TRBV10-3|.|TRBJ2-7
AISEGRGRLYEQY
>TRBV28|TRBD1|TRBJ2-7
ASSQTGASSYEQY
>TRBV29-1|.|TRBJ2-3
SILAGDTQY
>TRBV23-1|TRBD1|TRBJ1-3
ASSQSVGGGSVGNTIY
>TRBV11-2|.|TRBJ2-7
ASSFPREPGFYEQY
>TRBV6-1|TRBD2|TRBJ2-1
ASSRYGRGYNEQF
>TRBV12-1|.|TRBJ1-2
ASSLVTGRNGYT
>TRBV5-6|.|TRBJ1-5
ASSLGTQNQPQH
>TRBV18|.|TRBJ1-5
ASSPRVQGNQPQH
>TRBV10-1|TRBD2|TRBJ2-3
ASRAGGVDTQY
>TRBV7-8|.|TRBJ1-1
ASSLTARGWGTEAF
>TRBV5-4|.|TRBJ1-2
ASSLGGGYT
>TRBV5-1|.|TRBJ1-2
ASSLEGQGSPYGYT
>TRBV27|.|TRBJ2-7
ASSSAGQGLGGYEQY
>TRBV6-5|.|TRBJ2-7
ASSVVARSYEQY
>TRBV5-4|TRBD1|TRBJ1-4
ASSTQGTNEKLF
>TRBV5-1|.|TRBJ1-5
ASSLESGNQPQH
>TRBV13|.|TRBJ2-3
ASSSRGPYTDTQY
>TRBV27|TRBD1|TRBJ2-6
ASRGQGFGANVLT
>TRBV4-1|TRBD2|TRBJ2-3
ASSQASGDTQY
>TRBV6-5|.|TRBJ1-2
ASSYSRDGYGYT
>TRBV4-1|.|TRBJ1-4
ASSKTGGGRATNEKLF
>TRBV6-5|TRBD1|TRBJ1-1
ASSYHRDSEAF
>TRBV10-3|.|TRBJ1-1
AISHSKNTEAF
>TRBV5-1|.|TRBJ1-1
ASSDSRAMNTEAF
>TRBV7-2|TRBD2|TRBJ2-3
ASSFFGGRSTDTQY
>TRBV13|TRBD2|TRBJ2-3
ASSANLGGEVGTDTQY
>TRBV4-1|.|TRBJ2-1
ASSQGVLALYNEQF